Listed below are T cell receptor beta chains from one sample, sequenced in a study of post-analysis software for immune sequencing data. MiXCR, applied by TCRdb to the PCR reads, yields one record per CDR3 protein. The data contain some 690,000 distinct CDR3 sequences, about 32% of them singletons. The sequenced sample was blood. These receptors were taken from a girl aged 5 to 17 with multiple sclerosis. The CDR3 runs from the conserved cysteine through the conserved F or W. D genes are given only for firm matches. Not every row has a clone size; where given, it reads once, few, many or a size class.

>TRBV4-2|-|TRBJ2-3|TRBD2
CASSQEGRGRTDTQYF
TGTGCCAGCAGCCAAGAAGGGCGGGGGAGAACAGATACGCAGTATTTT
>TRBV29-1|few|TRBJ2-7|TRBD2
CSVEDRGRVAGANEQYF
TGCAGCGTTGAAGATCGGGGCAGGGTAGCGGGAGCGAACGAGCAGTACTTC
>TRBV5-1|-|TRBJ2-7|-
CASSRGSGQVYEQYF
TGCGCCAGCAGCCGTGGTTCTGGGCAGGTCTACGAGCAGTACTTC
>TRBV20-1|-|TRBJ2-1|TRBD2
CSARGGGGRYNEQFF
TGCAGTGCTAGAGGGGGCGGGGGTCGGTACAATGAGCAGTTCTTC
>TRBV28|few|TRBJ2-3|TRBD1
CASRAAGQGTDTQYF
TGTGCCAGCAGGGCAGCGGGACAGGGTACAGATACGCAGTATTTT
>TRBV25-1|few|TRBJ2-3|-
CASSEYRDPAADTQYF
TGTGCCAGCAGTGAGTATCGCGACCCCGCAGCAGATACGCAGTATTTT
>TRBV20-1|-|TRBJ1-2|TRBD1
CSARSAGQACYGYTF
TGCAGTGCTAGATCGGCGGGACAGGCCTGCTATGGCTACACCTTC
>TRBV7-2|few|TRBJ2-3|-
CASSRGGAGLTDTQYF
TGTGCCAGCAGCCGAGGGGGGGCAGGGCTTACTGATACGCAGTATTTT
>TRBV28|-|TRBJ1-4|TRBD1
CASNHPGTGGEKLFF
TGTGCCAGCAATCACCCCGGGACAGGGGGTGAAAAACTGTTTTTT
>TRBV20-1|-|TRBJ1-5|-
CSARGGFLDQPQHF
TGCAGTGCTAGGGGTGGCTTTTTAGATCAGCCCCAGCATTTT
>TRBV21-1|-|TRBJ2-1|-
CASSAPGTSGSGDEQFF
TGTGCCAGCAGCGCCCCCGGGACTAGCGGGAGTGGGGATGAGCAGTTCTTC
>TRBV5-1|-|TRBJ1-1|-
CASRVGSGRDTEAFF
TGCGCCAGCAGGGTAGGGTCAGGTCGGGACACTGAAGCTTTCTTT
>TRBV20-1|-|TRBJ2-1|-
CSAPNNRLSSYNEQFF
TGCAGTGCTCCTAATAACAGGCTAAGCTCCTACAATGAGCAGTTCTTC
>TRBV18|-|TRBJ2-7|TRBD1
CASSPPGTGGSYEQYF
TGTGCCAGCTCACCACCAGGGACAGGGGGATCATACGAGCAGTACTTC
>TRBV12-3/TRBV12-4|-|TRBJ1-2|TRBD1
CASSLTGTGGEDGYTF
TGTGCCAGCAGTTTGACCGGGACAGGGGGTGAGGATGGCTACACCTTC
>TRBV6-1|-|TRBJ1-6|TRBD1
CASSRSAGTGSSPLHF
TGTGCCAGCAGCAGAAGCGCCGGGACAGGGTCTTCACCCCTCCACTTT
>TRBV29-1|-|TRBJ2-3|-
CNVNDGGDTQYF
TGCAACGTTAACGATGGGGGAGATACGCAGTATTTT
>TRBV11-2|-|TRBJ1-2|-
CASSLGPRAGGYTF
TGTGCCAGCAGCTTAGGGCCGAGGGCGGGCGGCTACACCTTC
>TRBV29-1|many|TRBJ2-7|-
CSTFSGANEQYF
TGCAGCACCTTCTCTGGGGCTAACGAGCAGTACTTC
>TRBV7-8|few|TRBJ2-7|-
CASSSPPIREQYF
TGTGCCAGCAGCTCCCCCCCAATCCGCGAGCAGTACTTC
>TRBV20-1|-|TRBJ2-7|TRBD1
CSARDHRGTSYEQYF
TGCAGTGCTAGGGACCACAGGGGGACTTCCTACGAGCAGTACTTC